A selection of T cell receptor beta chains follows, all from one sample in a study of cytomegalovirus exposure and HLA in healthy donors. Some clones are missing from TCRdb's copy, which holds only in-frame ones; the method was immunoSEQ multiplex PCR. There are approximately 170,000 clones in the sample; roughly 80% occur only once, and around 3.2% lies in the top ten. The sample taken for sequencing was PBMCs. Receptors were obtained from a female donor in good health and CMV-seronegative. The CDR3 runs from the conserved cysteine through the conserved F or W. The D gene is left open where the match is weak. Clone size, where shown, is once, few, many, or a class for clones that have expanded.

j_gene: TRBJ1-3; d_gene: NA; abundance: NA; v_gene: TRBV7-6; CDR3aa: CASSSTSTRGGNTIYF; CDR3nt: TGTGCCAGCAGCTCGACCAGCACAAGGGGTGGAAACACCATATATTTT
j_gene: TRBJ2-4; d_gene: TRBD1; abundance: once; v_gene: TRBV7-9; CDR3aa: CASRPGPDREHIQYF; CDR3nt: TGTGCCAGCAGGCCCGGGCCGGACAGGGAACACATTCAGTACTTC
j_gene: TRBJ2-1; d_gene: NA; abundance: NA; v_gene: TRBV5-4; CDR3aa: CASSLPPLGAGQEQFF; CDR3nt: TGTGCCAGCAGCTTACCGCCCCTAGGAGCGGGTCAAGAGCAGTTCTTC
j_gene: TRBJ1-2; d_gene: NA; abundance: few; v_gene: TRBV6-1; CDR3aa: CASSDSLANYGYTF; CDR3nt: TGTGCCAGCAGTGATTCGTTAGCTAACTATGGCTACACCTTC
j_gene: TRBJ2-7; d_gene: TRBD2; abundance: NA; v_gene: TRBV5-1; CDR3aa: CASSPSWIAGKPEQYF; CDR3nt: TGCGCCAGCAGCCCGAGCTGGATAGCGGGAAAACCCGAGCAGTACTTC
j_gene: TRBJ2-3; d_gene: NA; abundance: few; v_gene: TRBV29-1; CDR3aa: CSAFSTDTQYF; CDR3nt: TGCAGCGCCTTTTCCACAGATACGCAGTATTTT
j_gene: TRBJ1-2; d_gene: TRBD1; abundance: NA; v_gene: TRBV7-8; CDR3aa: CASVGQGRNSGNGYTF; CDR3nt: TGTGCCAGCGTTGGACAGGGGAGAAATTCGGGGAATGGCTACACCTTC
j_gene: TRBJ2-1; d_gene: NA; abundance: NA; v_gene: TRBV5-1; CDR3aa: CASSSGVADNEQFF; CDR3nt: TGCGCCAGCAGTTCCGGCGTAGCCGACAATGAGCAGTTCTTC
j_gene: TRBJ1-3; d_gene: NA; abundance: NA; v_gene: TRBV7-8; CDR3aa: CASSPSGGTGNTIYF; CDR3nt: TGTGCCAGCAGCCCTTCCGGGGGGACCGGAAACACCATATATTTT
j_gene: TRBJ2-5; d_gene: TRBD2; abundance: NA; v_gene: TRBV11-2; CDR3aa: CASSPKVGRIGETQYF; CDR3nt: TGTGCCAGCAGCCCGAAGGTCGGGAGGATAGGAGAGACCCAGTACTTC
j_gene: TRBJ1-5; d_gene: NA; abundance: NA; v_gene: TRBV7-8; CDR3aa: CASSLALGSSGPQHF; CDR3nt: TGTGCCAGCAGCTTAGCGCTAGGGAGTTCTGGGCCCCAGCATTTT
j_gene: TRBJ1-2; d_gene: NA; abundance: NA; v_gene: TRBV6-1; CDR3aa: CASRESGGNYGYTF; CDR3nt: TGTGCCAGCAGAGAAAGTGGCGGAAACTATGGCTACACCTTC
j_gene: TRBJ2-7; d_gene: TRBD1; abundance: few; v_gene: TRBV19; CDR3aa: CASSRDGTGPYEQYF; CDR3nt: TGTGCCAGTAGTAGGGACGGGACAGGACCCTACGAGCAGTACTTC
j_gene: TRBJ1-4; d_gene: NA; abundance: NA; v_gene: TRBV28; CDR3aa: CASSPREGGTEKLFF; CDR3nt: TGTGCCAGCAGTCCTCGGGAGGGAGGGACTGAAAAACTGTTTTTT
j_gene: TRBJ1-1; d_gene: NA; abundance: NA; v_gene: TRBV9; CDR3aa: CASSVDEIMNTEAFF; CDR3nt: TGTGCCAGCAGCGTAGATGAGATCATGAACACTGAAGCTTTCTTT
j_gene: TRBJ1-5; d_gene: NA; abundance: NA; v_gene: TRBV6-5; CDR3aa: CASSRERDQPQHF; CDR3nt: TGTGCCAGCAGTCGGGAGCGGGACCAGCCCCAGCATTTT
j_gene: TRBJ2-5; d_gene: TRBD1; abundance: NA; v_gene: TRBV28; CDR3aa: CASSLTGTALPQETQYF; CDR3nt: TGTGCCAGCAGTCTAACCGGGACAGCGTTGCCCCAAGAGACCCAGTACTTC
j_gene: TRBJ2-1; d_gene: TRBD1; abundance: once; v_gene: TRBV7-9; CDR3aa: CASSISQGATYNEQFF; CDR3nt: TGTGCCAGCAGCATATCACAGGGGGCGACCTACAATGAGCAGTTCTTC
j_gene: TRBJ1-1; d_gene: TRBD1; abundance: once; v_gene: TRBV5-8; CDR3aa: CASSLGSGGSVTFF; CDR3nt: TGTGCCAGCAGCTTGGGGTCAGGGGGGTCCGTGACTTTCTTT
j_gene: TRBJ2-3; d_gene: NA; abundance: NA; v_gene: TRBV28; CDR3aa: CACQGGTDTQYF; CDR3nt: TGTGCCTGCCAGGGTGGCACAGATACGCAGTATTTT
j_gene: TRBJ1-5; d_gene: TRBD1; abundance: NA; v_gene: TRBV18; CDR3aa: CASSPAPGTGDNQPQHF; CDR3nt: TGTGCCAGCTCACCAGCGCCCGGGACAGGGGACAATCAGCCCCAGCATTTT
j_gene: TRBJ2-3; d_gene: TRBD2; abundance: few; v_gene: TRBV6-6; CDR3aa: CASSWEGGSDTQYF; CDR3nt: TGTGCCAGCAGTTGGGAGGGAGGGTCAGATACGCAGTATTTT
j_gene: TRBJ1-4; d_gene: NA; abundance: NA; v_gene: TRBV30; CDR3aa: CAWRRRDREKLFF; CDR3nt: TGTGCCTGGAGGAGACGGGATCGGGAAAAACTGTTTTTT
j_gene: TRBJ1-1; d_gene: NA; abundance: NA; v_gene: TRBV5-1; CDR3aa: CASSSTALNTEAFF; CDR3nt: TGCGCCAGCAGCTCGACAGCATTGAACACTGAAGCTTTCTTT
j_gene: TRBJ1-5; d_gene: TRBD1; abundance: NA; v_gene: TRBV11-2; CDR3aa: CASSYTGGGNQPQHF; CDR3nt: TGTGCCAGCAGCTACACAGGGGGCGGCAATCAGCCCCAGCATTTT
j_gene: TRBJ2-1; d_gene: NA; abundance: NA; v_gene: TRBV27; CDR3aa: CASTSGLINEQFF; CDR3nt: TGTGCCAGCACCTCGGGACTTATAAATGAGCAGTTCTTC
j_gene: TRBJ2-1; d_gene: TRBD2; abundance: NA; v_gene: TRBV7-2; CDR3aa: CASSLETSGRGKNEQFF; CDR3nt: TGTGCCAGCAGCTTAGAGACTAGCGGGAGAGGGAAAAATGAGCAGTTCTTC
j_gene: TRBJ2-7; d_gene: NA; abundance: NA; v_gene: TRBV9; CDR3aa: CASSPNLPYEQYF; CDR3nt: TGTGCCAGCAGCCCTAATTTACCCTACGAGCAGTACTTC
j_gene: TRBJ1-2; d_gene: TRBD1; abundance: NA; v_gene: TRBV6-5; CDR3aa: CASRPGQGENYGYTF; CDR3nt: TGTGCCAGCAGACCCGGACAGGGGGAGAACTATGGCTACACCTTC
j_gene: TRBJ1-1; d_gene: TRBD1; abundance: few; v_gene: TRBV9; CDR3aa: CASSVGTGTEAFF; CDR3nt: TGTGCCAGCAGCGTAGGGACAGGGACTGAAGCTTTCTTT
j_gene: TRBJ1-4; d_gene: TRBD1; abundance: NA; v_gene: TRBV19; CDR3aa: CASRQGTVDEKLFF; CDR3nt: TGTGCCAGTAGACAAGGGACAGTAGATGAAAAACTGTTTTTT